This T cell receptor beta chain was profiled in a study of regulatory T cells in long-lasting Graves disease. Study at large: Over 5 years on antithyroid drugs plus positive TSH receptor antibodies marked Graves' disease as persistent.

This clonotype was counted ten times or more. According to the study, TCR beta libraries were built with iRepertoire HTBI primers and CDR3-region Arm-PCR. TCRdb used MiXCR to reprocess the multiplex PCR reads, holding one entry per CDR3 protein. The table lists more than 350,000 distinct CDR3 sequences, 21% of them singletons, with approximately 15% in the top ten. The time point: persistent/refractory GD, antithyroid drugs over 5 years with positive TRAb. PBMCs provided the RNA from which the TCR library was made. Trimming removed 0 bases at V and 5 bases at J, with 13 bases between. CDR3 size: 15 residues. Germline V gives CDR1 LNHNV, CDR2 YYDKDF (reference sequence).

This receptor was identified in a female donor with Graves disease. This chain links TRBV15 with TRBJ1-2, with D unresolved. The specimen was peripheral blood mononuclear cells (PBMCs), collected when the disease was refractory, from a patient treated with antithyroid drugs. The CDR3 DNA is TGTGCCACCAGCAGAGATTTAGCAGGAGAGTATGGCTACACCTTC. Translating gives CATSRDLAGEYGYTF.